This TCR beta chain was identified in a study of blood T cell repertoires in COVID-19. This CDR3 spans 17 amino acids. Trimming stripped 5 bases from V and 6 bases from J, with 25 bases between. Per the germline V gene, CDR1 is SGHNT and CDR2 is YYREEE (reference sequence). The method was immunoSEQ multiplex PCR; TCRdb's version includes in-frame clones alone and lacks a portion of them. The repertoire holds more than 150,000 clones, about 85% seen once, with 10% to 15% in the top ten. Sequencing was carried out using peripheral blood. The V and J genes are TRBV5-4 and TRBJ2-3; a possible D gene is TRBD2 (7 bases). The sequence was collected from a man aged 70-80 years who had recovered from COVID-19. The DNA for the CDR3 is TGTGCCAGCAGTCGGGATGGGGGGCGCGGGGGCCCGGATACGCAGTATTTT. Its protein product is CASSRDGGRGGPDTQYF.